This T cell receptor (beta chain) appears in the sequencing data of a study of cytomegalovirus exposure and HLA in healthy donors. General study points: Later analysis placed DRB1 highest and HLA-C lowest in TCR association rates, which differed by HLA locus. TCR beta sequences reportedly predicted the HLA-A and HLA-B alleles of most subjects accurately. Earlier analysis looked at TCR beta V segments, and most were productive about 90% or about 30% of the time. On later analysis, the bulk of CMV-associated TCR beta chains appeared to be HLA-restricted.

The study ran its PCR with 60 Vbeta and 13 Jbeta primers. This table comes from immunoSEQ multiplex PCR, and its TCRdb copy is limited to in-frame clones, with some not included. The sample records 150,000 to 160,000 clones, under 85% being singletons. This CDR3 is built from 15 residues. Germline CDR1 SGHDT, CDR2 YYEEEE. V was pared by 4 bases and J by 7 bases, with 7 bases of the junction left unmatched. This clone has more than one count but fewer than ten. Its specificity is not known. Sequenced sample: PBMCs. The source of this sequence is a man aged 18-30 years in good health and CMV-seronegative. The chain recombines TRBV5-6 with TRBJ1-6; 8 nucleotides match TRBD1. CDR3 sequence: CASSPQGARNSPLHF. CDR3 DNA: TGTGCCAGCAGCCCCCAGGGGGCGAGAAATTCACCCCTCCACTTT.